This passage covers 28 T cell receptor beta chains from one sample sequenced in a study of CD4 T cells in relation to SARS-CoV-2 and coronaviruses. Generated by immunoSEQ multiplex PCR, the TCRdb table keeps only in-frame clones and is missing some. The sample has around 35,000 clones; 70% to 90% are singletons. The sample comprised memory CD4+ T cells from PBMCs. These receptors were collected from an adult with COVID-19.

The chain recombines TRBV24-1 with TRBJ2-1, with TRBD2 matching 14 bases. Germline V gene sequence: CDR1 KGHDR, CDR2 SFDVKD. With V trimmed by 9 bases and J by 1 base, 4 bases remained unmatched. CDR3 length equals 16 residues. The CDR3 DNA sequence: TGTGCCACCGGACTAGCGGGAGGAGATTCCTACAATGAGCAGTTCTTC. This codes for CATGLAGGDSYNEQFF.

This chain joins TRBV18 and TRBJ2-3; 7 bases match TRBD1. This CDR3 spans 14 amino acids. CDR1 and CDR2 (germline): KGHSH, LQKENI. V was pared by 6 bases and J by 2 bases, with 5 bases of the junction left unmatched. DNA of the CDR3: TGTGCCAGCTCGCCAGGACAGGCCACAGATACGCAGTATTTT. Encoded protein: CASSPGQATDTQYF.

The V and J genes are TRBV2 and TRBJ1-4, with 7 positions matching TRBD1. This CDR3 region has 14 residues. CDR1 is SNHLY and CDR2 is FYNNEI in the germline V gene. With V trimmed by 6 bases and J by 3 bases, 4 bases remained unmatched. The CDR3 reads CASSDGTANEKLFF. The CDR3 DNA sequence: TGTGCCAGCAGCGACGGGACAGCTAATGAAAAACTGTTTTTT.

V gene TRBV6-1 combines with J gene TRBJ1-4, with a possible D match to TRBD1 (6 bases). Germline V lookup: CDR1 MNHNS, CDR2 SASEGT. The CDR3 runs to 16 residues. Trimming cost V 3 bases and J 8 bases, with 19 bases left between them. CDR3: CASSDLVGRGSEKLFF. The CDR3 nucleotides read TGTGCCAGCAGTGACTTGGTGGGCAGGGGATCGGAAAAACTGTTTTTT.

The CDR3 region is CATREGGVLAKNIQYF. The CDR3 nucleotides are TGTGCCACCCGGGAAGGCGGAGTACTAGCCAAAAACATTCAGTACTTC. This sequence joins TRBV28 and TRBJ2-4; D possibly corresponds to TRBD2 (5 bases). Between the trimmed V and J ends, which lost 10 bases and 0 bases, there was a span of 19 bases. Looked up from germline, CDR1 is MDHEN and CDR2 is SYDVKM. The CDR3 spans 16 residues.

This sequence joins TRBV12-2 and TRBJ2-1; the DNA was not compared with TRBD2, the D call given in the table. TRBV12-2 is recorded as a pseudogene. The CDR3 covers 19 residues. In DNA, the CDR3 is TGTGCAAGTCGCCCTAGGAGGTCTAGAGAGGCCCTTTCCAGTAATGAGCAGTTCTTC. It encodes CASRPRRSREALSSNEQFF.

CDR3: CASSDTFLQETQYF. In DNA form, the CDR3 reads TGTGCCAGCAGCGACACCTTTCTTCAAGAGACCCAGTACTTC. V is TRBV5-5 and J is TRBJ2-5; D is undetermined. Germline CDR1 reads SGHKS; CDR2 reads YYEKEE (reference sequence). V was shortened by 4 bases and J by 2 bases, with 12 bases between the two germline ends. The CDR3 has 14 amino acids.

This chain links TRBV4-3 with TRBJ1-3, with D uncertain. V was clipped by 1 base and J by 4 bases, with 5 bases between them. This CDR3 is 13 amino acids long. CDR1 is LGHNA and CDR2 is YSLEER in the germline V gene. The CDR3 is CASSQGFGNTIYF. The CDR3 DNA follows: TGCGCCAGCAGCCAAGGATTCGGAAACACCATATATTTT.

The chain joins TRBV6-2 or TRBV6-3 to TRBJ2-3; 7 positions agree with TRBD2. This CDR3 contains 13 residues. V was clipped by 0 bases and J by 8 bases; unmatched bases: 2. Germline V gene lookup returns CDR1 MNHEY and CDR2 SVGEGT. CDR3 loop: CASSYSTSSTQYF. DNA for the CDR3: TGTGCCAGCAGTTACTCGACTAGCAGTACGCAGTATTTT.

The chain joins TRBV19 to TRBJ1-1; D is possibly TRBD1 (6 bases). Per germline, CDR1 LNHDA and CDR2 SQIVND (reference sequence). The V gene lost 3 bases and the J gene lost 4 bases, with 9 bases spanning the gap. The CDR3 consists of 13 residues. CDR3 DNA: TGTGCCAGTAGTATGGGCAGGGGCACTGAAGCTTTCTTT. This encodes CASSMGRGTEAFF.

With respect to this clone: Compared with germline, one end of the junction differs, possibly owing to a read error. The same CDR3 also results from other DNA sequences found in this sample. V usage is TRBV7-6 and J usage is TRBJ2-2; possibly TRBD2 for D (5 bases). The CDR3 totals 17 residues. Germline V CDR1 and CDR2: SGHVS, FNYEAQ. CDR3 nucleotide sequence: TGTGCCAGCAGCTTAGCTACTAGTTGGGTAAACACCGGGGAGTTGTTTTTT. It encodes CASSLATSWVNTGELFF.

The V call is TRBV2, the J call TRBJ2-2, with 15 positions matching TRBD2. V was pared by 6 bases and J by 2 bases, with 7 bases of the junction left unmatched. This CDR3 has 18 residues. The germline gives CDR1 SNHLY, CDR2 FYNNEI. The CDR3 sequence is CASRDRTSGRVNTGELFF. The DNA for the CDR3 is TGTGCCAGCAGAGACCGGACTAGCGGGAGGGTTAACACCGGGGAGCTGTTTTTT.

The gene calls are TRBV6-5 and TRBJ1-2, with D tentatively TRBD1 (6 bases). CDR1 and CDR2 from the germline V gene are MNHEY and SVGAGI. This CDR3 comprises 14 residues. With 8 bases removed from V and 8 bases from J, the gap between germline ends came to 21 bases. The CDR3 bases are TGTGCCAGCGCAACCCGAGCAGGGGCGGGCGGCTACACCTTC. Amino acid sequence: CASATRAGAGGYTF.

The V call is TRBV6-1, the J call TRBJ2-7; TRBD2 matches 15 bases. The V gene's germline CDR1 is MNHNS and CDR2 SASEGT. This CDR3 is 18 amino acids long. J lost 4 bases, V lost 1 base, and 8 bases had no gene match. This chain's CDR3 is CASSEDGTSGRFGYEQYF. In DNA form, the CDR3 reads TGTGCCAGCAGTGAAGATGGGACTAGCGGGAGGTTTGGGTACGAGCAGTACTTC.

Here the CDR3 reads CASTGFLIAEQYF. CDR3 nucleotide sequence: TGTGCCAGCACAGGGTTCCTAATCGCCGAGCAGTACTTC. The V call is TRBV6-6, the J call TRBJ2-7; weak D call: TRBD1 (5 bases). This CDR3 is built from 13 residues. The V end lost 7 bases, the J end lost 6 bases, and 16 bases lay between the germline ends. Germline V CDR1 and CDR2: MNHNY, SVGAGI (reference sequence).

The chain has TRBV6-5 and TRBJ2-7; 7 nucleotides align to TRBD1. Germline V gene sequence: CDR1 MNHEY, CDR2 SVGAGI. After removal of 4 bases from V and 3 bases from J, the junction contained 6 bases not matched to a gene. The CDR3 sequence is 14 residues long. The CDR3 reads CASSSGQASYEQYF. The CDR3 DNA is TGTGCCAGCAGTTCCGGACAGGCCAGCTACGAGCAGTACTTC.

Regarding this clone: Different DNA sequences within this sample yield the same CDR3. The chain links TRBV27 to TRBJ2-6; D remains ambiguous. This CDR3 contains 15 residues. Between the trimmed V and J ends, which lost 2 bases and 0 bases, there was a span of 5 bases. CDR1 MNHEY and CDR2 SMNVEV come from the germline V gene (reference sequence). The CDR3 DNA reads as TGTGCCAGCAGTTTACTGTACTCTGGGGCCAACGTCCTGACTTTC. As protein: CASSLLYSGANVLTF.

The genes are TRBV20-1 and TRBJ2-3, with 9 positions matching TRBD1. CDR1 is DFQATT and CDR2 is SNEGSKA in the germline V gene (reference sequence). The trim removed 5 bases at V and 14 bases at J, leaving 8 bases unmatched. The CDR3 totals 11 residues. CDR3 sequence (DNA): TGCAGTGCTTTTCCCGGGACAGGGCCGTATTTT. Translation gives CSAFPGTGPYF.

The count of this clone is one. J is TRBJ2-1 and V is TRBV5-1; D tentatively fits TRBD1 or TRBD2 (6 bases each). Looked up from germline, CDR1 is SGHRS and CDR2 is YFSETQ. V lost 3 bases and J lost 5, with 18 bases in between. The CDR3 totals 16 residues. As DNA, the CDR3 is TGCGCCAGCAGCTCGGGGGCGGAGGCAGACGACAATGAGCAGTTCTTC. Its protein product is CASSSGAEADDNEQFF.

This rearrangement joins TRBV12-3 or TRBV12-4 to TRBJ1-1, with D maybe TRBD1 (6 bases). Trimming took off 7 bases at V and 5 bases at J, with 14 bases between the two ends. This CDR3 is built from 13 residues. CDR3 DNA sequence: TGTGCCAGCATTCCAGACAGGTTGACTGAAGCTTTCTTT. Protein: CASIPDRLTEAFF.

The chain links TRBV28 to TRBJ1-3; perhaps TRBD1 as D (5 bases). Germline lookup yields CDR1 MDHEN and CDR2 SYDVKM. V shed 4 bases and J shed 0 bases, with 13 bases lying between them. The CDR3 contains 16 residues. The CDR3 is CASSSSGRLSGNTIYF. The CDR3 coding sequence is TGTGCCAGCAGTTCCTCAGGGCGCCTCTCTGGAAACACCATATATTTT.

V gene TRBV24-1 combines with J gene TRBJ2-5; D gene uncertain. Trimming removed 7 bases at V and 5 bases at J, with 13 bases between. The CDR3 loop spans 13 amino acids. Per the germline V gene, CDR1 is KGHDR and CDR2 is SFDVKD. The DNA for the CDR3 is TGTGCCACCAGGGACGGATTGTTCGAGACCCAGTACTTC. Translating gives CATRDGLFETQYF.

The chain employs TRBV6-5 and TRBJ2-4; D gene ambiguous. Germline V lookup: CDR1 MNHEY, CDR2 SVGAGI. The germline V and J ends were trimmed by 0 bases and 5 bases, with 8 bases remaining between them. The CDR3 spans 14 residues. CDR3 protein: CASSYSPAQNIQYF. CDR3 DNA sequence: TGTGCCAGCAGTTACTCCCCGGCGCAAAACATTCAGTACTTC.

The rearrangement joins TRBV5-4 to TRBJ2-7, with D perhaps TRBD1 (5 bases). This CDR3 has 14 amino acids. CDR1 and CDR2 (germline): SGHNT, YYREEE (reference sequence). V was trimmed by 2 bases and J by 2 bases, leaving 11 bases between them. CDR3 in amino acids: CASSFQGIAYEQYF. CDR3 bases: TGTGCCAGCAGCTTCCAGGGCATAGCCTACGAGCAGTACTTC. The full variable domain, its missing parts supplied by reference TRBV5-4 and TRBJ2-7, is ETGVTQSPTHLIKTRGQQVTLRCSSQSGHNTVSWYQQALGQGPQFIFQYYREEENGRGNFPPRFSGLQFPNYSSELNVNALELDDSALYLCASSFQGIAYEQYFGPGTRLTVT.

The DNA of the CDR3 is TGTGCCAGCAGTTATGACACAGATACGCAGTATTTT. Translated, it gives CASSYDTDTQYF. V and J are TRBV6-2 or TRBV6-3 and TRBJ2-3; D gene uncertain. V lost 3 bases and J lost 2, with 3 bases in between. This CDR3 spans 12 amino acids. Per the germline V gene, CDR1 is MNHEY and CDR2 is SVGEGT.

The CDR3 reads CASSAEGMATNEKLFF. In DNA, the CDR3 is TGTGCCAGCAGCGCCGAGGGGATGGCAACTAATGAAAAACTGTTTTTT. The rearrangement uses TRBV9 and TRBJ1-4, with D perhaps matching TRBD1 (5 bases). The CDR3 length is 16 residues. Looked up from germline, CDR1 is SGDLS and CDR2 is YYNGEE. Trimming removed 3 bases at V and 0 bases at J, with 12 bases between.

The gene calls are TRBV6-5 and TRBJ2-2, with D perhaps matching TRBD1 or TRBD2 (6 bases each). This CDR3 region has 15 residues. Germline V gene lookup returns CDR1 MNHEY and CDR2 SVGAGI. V was trimmed by 7 bases and J by 6 bases, leaving 18 bases between them. The CDR3, as DNA: TGTGCCAGCAATAAACAGAGGGGGGTTTCCGGGGAGCTGTTTTTT. Translated: CASNKQRGVSGELFF.

The chain recombines TRBV30 with TRBJ1-2, with 8 bases fitting TRBD1. The CDR3 contains 14 residues. The germline CDR1 and CDR2 sequences are GTSNPN and SVGIG (reference sequence). V gave up 3 bases and J gave up 5 bases; unmatched junction bases: 8. The CDR3 DNA sequence: TGTGCCTGGAGACGAGGACAGGGAGAATATGGCTACACCTTC. Amino acids: CAWRRGQGEYGYTF.